This is a list of T cell receptor beta chains from one sample in a study of blood T cell repertoires in COVID-19. The table came from immunoSEQ multiplex PCR; TCRdb's copy has only in-frame clones and leaves some out. The table has 270,000 or so clones, about 86% seen once. The material sequenced was peripheral blood. Receptors were obtained from a woman in her twenties or thirties with COVID-19, enrolled during active disease. CDR3s include the opening cysteine and the closing phenylalanine or tryptophan. D genes are given only for firm matches. Expanded clones are given a class, and other clones once, few, many or no size at all.

V: TRBV2; D: TRBD1; size: NA; J: TRBJ1-2; DNA: TGTGCCAGCAGTTTCACAGGGGGTAACTATGGCTACACCTTC; CDR3: CASSFTGGNYGYTF
V: TRBV9; D: TRBD2; size: NA; J: TRBJ2-1; DNA: TGTGCCAGCAGCGTAGAACCCGGACTAGCGGGGGGAAAGTTCTTC; CDR3: CASSVEPGLAGGKFF
V: TRBV11-2; D: NA; size: NA; J: TRBJ1-2; DNA: TGTGCCAGCAGCTTAGATAGCAAGCCAGGGAAAAATGGCTACACCTTC; CDR3: CASSLDSKPGKNGYTF
V: TRBV7-9; D: TRBD1; size: NA; J: TRBJ2-7; DNA: TGTGCCAGCAGCTACAGGGGTAGCACCTACGAGCAGTACTTC; CDR3: CASSYRGSTYEQYF
V: TRBV4-1; D: TRBD2; size: NA; J: TRBJ2-4; DNA: TGCGCCAGCAGCCAAGTCAGGACTAGCCCACTAGCCAAAAACATTCAGTACTTC; CDR3: CASSQVRTSPLAKNIQYF
V: TRBV7-2; D: NA; size: NA; J: TRBJ2-6; DNA: TGTGCCAGCAGCTTAGGCGGGTCTGGGGCCAACGTCCTGACTTTC; CDR3: CASSLGGSGANVLTF
V: TRBV5-4; D: NA; size: NA; J: TRBJ1-4; DNA: TGTGCCAGCAGCTTGATGGAGGAGTATGAAAAACTGTTTTTT; CDR3: CASSLMEEYEKLFF
V: TRBV6-4; D: NA; size: NA; J: TRBJ2-3; DNA: TGTGCCAGCAGCCCGGTGGCGGATGATGATACGCAGTATTTT; CDR3: CASSPVADDDTQYF
V: TRBV29-1; D: NA; size: NA; J: TRBJ1-2; DNA: TGCAGCGTTCTTGCGTCTTCTAACTATGGCTACACCTTC; CDR3: CSVLASSNYGYTF
V: TRBV10-3; D: TRBD2; size: once; J: TRBJ2-3; DNA: TGTGCCATCAGTGATGTAGCGGGGACTAGCACAGATACGCAGTATTTT; CDR3: CAISDVAGTSTDTQYF
V: TRBV6-5; D: NA; size: NA; J: TRBJ1-4; DNA: TGTGCCAGCAGTTACGAACAGGAAGAAAAACTGTTTTTT; CDR3: CASSYEQEEKLFF
V: TRBV19; D: TRBD2; size: NA; J: TRBJ2-3; DNA: TGTGCCAGTAGTATAGAACTAGCGGGGGGGCCGGATACGCAGTATTTT; CDR3: CASSIELAGGPDTQYF
V: TRBV2; D: TRBD2; size: NA; J: TRBJ2-2; DNA: TGTGCCAGCAGTGGGACTAGCGGGGGGAGGAACACCGGGGAGCTGTTTTTT; CDR3: CASSGTSGGRNTGELFF
V: TRBV30; D: NA; size: NA; J: TRBJ1-3; DNA: TGTGCCTGGAGTGTACGACACCAGAGCACTGGAAACACCATATATTTT; CDR3: CAWSVRHQSTGNTIYF
V: TRBV2; D: TRBD1; size: NA; J: TRBJ1-1; DNA: TGTGCCAGCAGTGCACAGGGGATAAACACTGAAGCTTTCTTT; CDR3: CASSAQGINTEAFF
V: TRBV29-1; D: NA; size: few; J: TRBJ2-7; DNA: TGCAGCGTTGATTCTGGGGCAGGCCCCTACGAGCAGTACTTC; CDR3: CSVDSGAGPYEQYF
V: TRBV27; D: NA; size: few; J: TRBJ2-7; DNA: TGTGCCAGCAGTTTCTCCGGCTCCTACGAGCAGTACTTC; CDR3: CASSFSGSYEQYF
V: TRBV18; D: NA; size: NA; J: TRBJ1-1; DNA: TGTGCCAGCTCACCGAGGACAAGGACTGAAGCTTTCTTT; CDR3: CASSPRTRTEAFF
V: TRBV9; D: TRBD2; size: few; J: TRBJ2-2; DNA: TGTGCCAGCAGCCTCGGGACTATTAACACCGGGGAGCTGTTTTTT; CDR3: CASSLGTINTGELFF
V: TRBV30; D: NA; size: NA; J: TRBJ1-1; DNA: TGTGCCTGGAGTGAATCCCCGTTAGACTGGAGCACTGAAGCTTTCTTT; CDR3: CAWSESPLDWSTEAFF
V: TRBV27; D: NA; size: NA; J: TRBJ1-4; DNA: TGTGCCAGCAGTTTTGGGTCAGGAGAAAAACTGTTTTTT; CDR3: CASSFGSGEKLFF
V: TRBV3-1/TRBV3-2; D: NA; size: few; J: TRBJ1-1; DNA: TGTGCCAGCAGCCAACACACGTTGGGGCGGAACACTGAAGCTTTCTTT; CDR3: CASSQHTLGRNTEAFF
V: TRBV15; D: NA; size: NA; J: TRBJ1-4; DNA: TGTGCCACCAGCAGAGATGCCAGGGCAACTAATGAAAAACTGTTTTTT; CDR3: CATSRDARATNEKLFF
V: TRBV2; D: NA; size: NA; J: TRBJ2-7; DNA: TGTGCCAGCAGCCCTGACAGGAGCTCCTACGAGCAGTACTTC; CDR3: CASSPDRSSYEQYF
V: TRBV5-1; D: TRBD1; size: NA; J: TRBJ2-5; DNA: TGCGCCAGCAGCACGGGACAGGACCCTTTGGCCCAGTACTTC; CDR3: CASSTGQDPLAQYF
V: TRBV27; D: NA; size: NA; J: TRBJ1-1; DNA: TGTGCCAGCAGTCTATCAGGGGTAGGTGAGGCTTTCTTT; CDR3: CASSLSGVGEAFF
V: TRBV30; D: TRBD1; size: NA; J: TRBJ2-6; DNA: TGTGGATTAACAGGGGACGGGGATTCTGGGGCCAACGTCCTGACTTTC; CDR3: CGLTGDGDSGANVLTF
V: TRBV5-5; D: NA; size: NA; J: TRBJ1-4; DNA: TGTGCCAGCAGCTGGACAGTATCCAATGAAAAACTGTTTTTT; CDR3: CASSWTVSNEKLFF
V: TRBV3-1/TRBV3-2; D: NA; size: NA; J: TRBJ1-5; DNA: TGTGCCAGCAGCCAAGCGGGTGTCCAGCATTTT; CDR3: CASSQAGVQHF
V: TRBV6-5; D: TRBD1; size: NA; J: TRBJ1-5; DNA: TGTGCCAGCTCTGGGACAGGTAGTCAGCCCCAGCATTTT; CDR3: CASSGTGSQPQHF
V: TRBV28; D: TRBD1; size: NA; J: TRBJ2-7; DNA: TGTGCCAGCAGTCGGACAGGGGGGGACTCCTACGAGCAGTACTTC; CDR3: CASSRTGGDSYEQYF
V: TRBV3-1/TRBV3-2; D: NA; size: NA; J: TRBJ2-7; DNA: TGTGCCAGCAGCCAAAGGCAGGGGGGTTTGTACGAGCAGTACTTC; CDR3: CASSQRQGGLYEQYF
V: TRBV30; D: NA; size: NA; J: TRBJ2-7; DNA: TGTGCCTGGAGGGATCAATTAGACTTCTACGAGCAGTACTTC; CDR3: CAWRDQLDFYEQYF
V: TRBV27; D: TRBD1; size: once; J: TRBJ1-4; DNA: TGTGCCAGCAGAGCCGGGACAGGGAGGGGTTCGGGTGAAAAACTGTTTTTT; CDR3: CASRAGTGRGSGEKLFF
V: TRBV6-6; D: NA; size: NA; J: TRBJ1-4; DNA: TGTGCCAGCAGTTACTGGAGGGCCGTTAATGAAAAACTGTTTTTT; CDR3: CASSYWRAVNEKLFF
V: TRBV6-5; D: NA; size: NA; J: TRBJ1-1; DNA: TGTGCCACCTCCTCATGGGGGGGAACTGAAGCTTTCTTT; CDR3: CATSSWGGTEAFF
V: TRBV19; D: TRBD1; size: NA; J: TRBJ1-2; DNA: TGTGCCAGTAGTCCTATCACAGGGGGCTTCCCGAATGGCTACACCTTC; CDR3: CASSPITGGFPNGYTF
V: TRBV27; D: NA; size: once; J: TRBJ2-1; DNA: TGTGCCAGCAGCCTACGGGGGAATGAGCAGTTCTTC; CDR3: CASSLRGNEQFF
V: TRBV6-5; D: TRBD1; size: few; J: TRBJ1-3; DNA: TGTGCCAGCAGTTACTCAAGGACAGGAACTGGAAACACCATATATTTT; CDR3: CASSYSRTGTGNTIYF
V: TRBV11-2; D: NA; size: NA; J: TRBJ2-7; DNA: TGTGCCAGCAGCTCCGCAGGGTACTACGAGCAGTACTTC; CDR3: CASSSAGYYEQYF
V: TRBV24-1; D: TRBD1; size: NA; J: TRBJ1-5; DNA: TGTGCCACCTCCAGGGGGCCGAATCAGCCCCAGCATTTT; CDR3: CATSRGPNQPQHF
V: TRBV5-1; D: NA; size: NA; J: TRBJ1-1; DNA: TGCGCCAGCAGCTTGAGTGGGGCGGACACTGAAGCTTTCTTT; CDR3: CASSLSGADTEAFF
V: TRBV27; D: NA; size: NA; J: TRBJ2-4; DNA: TGTGCCAGCAGTCTACGGGGACAACTAGCCAAAAACATTCAGTACTTC; CDR3: CASSLRGQLAKNIQYF
V: TRBV11-2; D: NA; size: NA; J: TRBJ2-3; DNA: TGTGCCAGCAGATCCCCGGGGGATTGGTCAGATACGCAGTATTTT; CDR3: CASRSPGDWSDTQYF
V: TRBV5-5; D: NA; size: NA; J: TRBJ1-4; DNA: TGTGCCAGCAGCTTTCCGGGACAAGTTAATGAAAAACTGTTTTTT; CDR3: CASSFPGQVNEKLFF
V: TRBV7-2; D: NA; size: NA; J: TRBJ2-5; DNA: TGTGCCAGCAGCTTAGAGCCGGGGTCGGAAACCCAGTACTTC; CDR3: CASSLEPGSETQYF
V: TRBV27; D: NA; size: NA; J: TRBJ1-2; DNA: TGTGCCAGCAGCCCCTACAACTATGGCTACACCTTC; CDR3: CASSPYNYGYTF
V: TRBV19; D: NA; size: NA; J: TRBJ1-2; DNA: TGTGCCAGTAGTAGGGAGGAAAGATTAGCCAACTATGGCTACACCTTC; CDR3: CASSREERLANYGYTF
V: TRBV6-1; D: NA; size: NA; J: TRBJ1-2; DNA: TGTGCCAGCAGTGAAGGTCCCCCGTATGGCTACACCTTC; CDR3: CASSEGPPYGYTF
V: TRBV27; D: TRBD1; size: NA; J: TRBJ1-4; DNA: TGTGCCAGCACAGGGAGGACAGGGCCTAATGAAAAACTGTTTTTT; CDR3: CASTGRTGPNEKLFF
V: TRBV11-2; D: NA; size: NA; J: TRBJ1-3; DNA: TGTGCCAGCAGCGCTATAAGCTCTGGAAACACCATATATTTT; CDR3: CASSAISSGNTIYF
V: TRBV4-1; D: TRBD1; size: once; J: TRBJ2-5; DNA: TGCGCCAGCAGCCAAGCGAATGTAGGGACAGATCAAGAGACCCAGTACTTC; CDR3: CASSQANVGTDQETQYF
V: TRBV20-1; D: NA; size: few; J: TRBJ1-6; DNA: TGCAGTGCTAGTCCCTCGGGTAATTCACCCCTCCACTTT; CDR3: CSASPSGNSPLHF
V: TRBV27; D: NA; size: NA; J: TRBJ1-2; DNA: TGTGCCAGCAGTTTAAAGTCAGAAGTCTATGGCTACACCTTC; CDR3: CASSLKSEVYGYTF
V: TRBV5-4; D: NA; size: few; J: TRBJ1-1; DNA: TGTGCCAGCAGCCTCCTACAGTGGAACACTGAAGCTTTCTTT; CDR3: CASSLLQWNTEAFF